This T cell receptor (beta chain) was found in a study of T cells after yellow fever vaccination. Whole-study context: Preparing low-cell-number fractions relied on SMART-Seq v4 Ultra Low Input. Broader study findings: Compared with primary, the secondary response was weaker and peaked at day 5, not 15.

Using its own MiXCR run on the 5' RACE reads, TCRdb lists one record per CDR3 protein. The profile shows about 430,000 distinct CDR3 sequences, around 20% of them singletons. This clonotype came up a few times. Its antigen remains unidentified. The CDR3 runs 14 residues. Germline CDR1 reads SEHNR; CDR2 reads FQNEAQ (reference sequence). The ends were cut back, 0 bases at V and 2 bases at J, with 7 bases in the middle. The TCR was taken from a young man who received the YFV17D yellow fever vaccine. This sequence joins TRBV7-9 and TRBJ1-2, with D possibly matching TRBD1 (5 bases). The source was PBMCs, collected before the yellow fever booster vaccination. CDR3 sequence reads: CASSLATGNYGYTF. The CDR3 coding sequence is TGTGCCAGCAGCTTAGCCACAGGCAACTATGGCTACACCTTC.